These 9 T cell receptor beta chains originate from one sample sequenced in a study of radiotherapy plus CTLA-4 blockade in lung cancer. Assay: immunoSEQ multiplex PCR; the TCRdb copy retains only in-frame clones and omits some. This table has about 53,000 clones, 84% appearing once. The sample consisted of peripheral blood, taken from a patient treated with radiotherapy plus ipilimumab. Receptors were obtained from a human donor with non-small cell lung cancer whose response to radiotherapy plus ipilimumab could not be evaluated.

The genes are TRBV7-3 and TRBJ2-2, with TRBD2 matching 11 bases. CDR3 length: 14 residues. V shed 4 bases, J shed 8 bases, and the junction held 3 bases outside the gene matches. Germline CDR1 SGHTA, CDR2 FQGTGA. CDR3 loop: CASSSLAGAGELFF. CDR3 sequence (DNA): TGTGCCAGCAGCTCACTAGCGGGAGCAGGGGAGCTGTTTTTT.

The rearrangement uses TRBV29-1 and TRBJ2-1; D is perhaps TRBD1 (5 bases). Germline lookup yields CDR1 SQVTM and CDR2 ANQGSEA. The CDR3 extends over 12 amino acids. Trimming shortened V by 5 bases and J by 1 base, and 6 bases separated the two germline ends. Here the CDR3 reads CSVQGSYNEQFF. CDR3 sequence (DNA): TGCAGCGTTCAGGGTTCCTACAATGAGCAGTTCTTC.

The rearrangement links TRBV11-3 to TRBJ2-7, with D possibly being TRBD1 (6 bases). With 5 bases removed from V and 1 base from J, the gap between germline ends came to 9 bases. Germline V gene data show CDR1 as SGHNT and CDR2 as YENEEA. The CDR3 has 13 residues. The CDR3 DNA reads TGTGCCAGCAGCATCGGACAGTCCTACGAGCAGTACTTC. Amino acids: CASSIGQSYEQYF. Looking up the rest from reference TRBV11-3 and TRBJ2-7 gives the full variable domain: EAGVVQSPRYKIIEKKQPVAFWCNPISGHNTLYWYLQNLGQGPELLIRYENEEAVDDSQLPKDRFSAERLKGVDSTLKIQPAELGDSAVYLCASSIGQSYEQYFGPGTRLTVT.

This clone was seen just once. The J gene is TRBJ2-7, the V gene TRBV7-9; tentatively, D is TRBD2 (5 bases). CDR3 length: 15 amino acids. The V and J ends lost 4 bases and 3 bases respectively, with 16 bases between them. In germline, CDR1 is SEHNR, CDR2 FQNEAQ (reference sequence). For the CDR3, the DNA is TGTGCCAGCAGCTCCCCTCGAGGGATCCTCTACGAGCAGTACTTC. Amino acid sequence: CASSSPRGILYEQYF.

This chain joins TRBV9 and TRBJ2-7; a possible D gene is TRBD2 (5 bases). The length of the CDR3 is 13 residues. Deletions cut 3 bases from V and 2 bases from J, with 9 bases between. The germline gives CDR1 SGDLS, CDR2 YYNGEE. The CDR3: CASSGSGTYEQYF. The CDR3 DNA reads TGTGCCAGCAGCGGATCCGGGACCTACGAGCAGTACTTC.

This rearrangement joins TRBV6-1 to TRBJ1-1; D is uncertain. The CDR3 runs 13 residues. The V end lost 7 bases, the J end lost 4 bases, and 13 bases lay between the germline ends. The germline gives CDR1 MNHNS, CDR2 SASEGT. CDR3 coding DNA: TGTGCCAGCAAGCCCGAGGTGCCCACTGAAGCTTTCTTT. As protein: CASKPEVPTEAFF.

In its sample, this clone was seen a few times. The same CDR3 also results from other DNA sequences found in this sample. J is TRBJ2-1 and V is TRBV11-3; 9 bases are a match to TRBD2. Germline V gene sequence: CDR1 SGHNT, CDR2 YENEEA. V lost 5 bases to trimming and J lost 2 bases; unmatched junction nucleotides: 4. This CDR3 is 15 amino acids long. CDR3 amino acids: CASSAGLAPYNEQFF. CDR3 nucleotides: TGTGCCAGCAGCGCGGGACTAGCCCCCTACAATGAGCAGTTCTTC.

The gene calls are TRBV29-1 and TRBJ1-2; 8 bases match TRBD1. The CDR3 is made up of 15 amino acids. The V and J ends lost 3 bases and 8 bases, in that order; junction bases with no gene match: 14. Germline CDR1 reads SQVTM; CDR2 reads ANQGSEA. The CDR3 DNA sequence: TGCAGCGTTGATTTAGGGGGCAGGGGGCCGCGGGGCTACACCTTC. It is translated as CSVDLGGRGPRGYTF.

The chain employs TRBV5-1 and TRBJ1-4; D is ambiguous. Germline V gene lookup returns CDR1 SGHRS and CDR2 YFSETQ. The V and J ends lost 1 base and 2 bases respectively, with 12 bases between them. The CDR3 length is 16 residues. CDR3 bases: TGCGCCAGCAGCTTGAATTCGGGTAGTACTAATGAAAAACTGTTTTTT. Its protein is CASSLNSGSTNEKLFF.